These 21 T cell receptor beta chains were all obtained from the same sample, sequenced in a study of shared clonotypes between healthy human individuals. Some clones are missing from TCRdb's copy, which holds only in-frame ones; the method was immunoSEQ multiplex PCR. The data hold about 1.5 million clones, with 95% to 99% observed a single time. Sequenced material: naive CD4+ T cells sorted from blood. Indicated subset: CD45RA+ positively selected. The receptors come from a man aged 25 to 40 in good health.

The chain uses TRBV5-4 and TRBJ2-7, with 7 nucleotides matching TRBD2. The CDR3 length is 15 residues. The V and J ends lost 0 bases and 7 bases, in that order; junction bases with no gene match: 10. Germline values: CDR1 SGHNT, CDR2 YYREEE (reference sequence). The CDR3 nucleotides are TGTGCCAGCAGCTTGGTCTTTGCGGGAGAGGATGAGCAGTACTTC. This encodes CASSLVFAGEDEQYF. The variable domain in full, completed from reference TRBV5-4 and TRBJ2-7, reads ETGVTQSPTHLIKTRGQQVTLRCSSQSGHNTVSWYQQALGQGPQFIFQYYREEENGRGNFPPRFSGLQFPNYSSELNVNALELDDSALYLCASSLVFAGEDEQYFGPGTRLTVT.

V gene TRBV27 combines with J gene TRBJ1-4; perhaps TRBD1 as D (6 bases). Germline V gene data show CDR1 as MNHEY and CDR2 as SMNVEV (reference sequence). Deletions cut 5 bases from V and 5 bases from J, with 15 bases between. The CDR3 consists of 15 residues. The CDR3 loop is CASSPTQGRNEKLFF. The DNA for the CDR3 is TGTGCCAGCAGTCCTACACAGGGCCGGAATGAAAAACTGTTTTTT.

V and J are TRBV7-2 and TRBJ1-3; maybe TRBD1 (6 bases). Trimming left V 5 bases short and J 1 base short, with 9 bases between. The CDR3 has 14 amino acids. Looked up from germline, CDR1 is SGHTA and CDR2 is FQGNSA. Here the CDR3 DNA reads TGTGCCAGCAGCATCCAGGGGTCTGGAAACACCATATATTTT. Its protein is CASSIQGSGNTIYF.

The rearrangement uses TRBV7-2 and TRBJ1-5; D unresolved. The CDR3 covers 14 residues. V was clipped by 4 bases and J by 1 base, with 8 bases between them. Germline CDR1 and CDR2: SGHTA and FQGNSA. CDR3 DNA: TGTGCCAGCAGCTCCATTCGCAGCAATCAGCCCCAGCATTTT. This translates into CASSSIRSNQPQHF.

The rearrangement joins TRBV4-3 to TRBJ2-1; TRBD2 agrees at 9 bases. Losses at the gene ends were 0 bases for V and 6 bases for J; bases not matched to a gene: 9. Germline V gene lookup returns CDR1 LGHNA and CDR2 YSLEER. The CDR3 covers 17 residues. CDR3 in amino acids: CASSQDFSGSWRNEQFF. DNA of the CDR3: TGCGCCAGCAGCCAAGATTTTAGCGGGAGTTGGCGCAATGAGCAGTTCTTC.

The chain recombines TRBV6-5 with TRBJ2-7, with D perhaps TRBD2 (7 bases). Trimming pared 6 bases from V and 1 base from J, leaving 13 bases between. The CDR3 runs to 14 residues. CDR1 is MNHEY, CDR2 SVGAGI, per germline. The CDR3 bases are TGTGCCAGCAGCGCGGGGGCGATTTCCTACGAGCAGTACTTC. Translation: CASSAGAISYEQYF.

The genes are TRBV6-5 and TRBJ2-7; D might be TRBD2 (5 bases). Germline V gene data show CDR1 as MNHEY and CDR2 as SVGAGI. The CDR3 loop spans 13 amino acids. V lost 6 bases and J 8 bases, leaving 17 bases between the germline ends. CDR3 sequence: CASRNGLVAKQYF. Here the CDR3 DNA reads TGTGCCAGCAGAAATGGACTGGTCGCCAAGCAGTACTTC.

In DNA form, the CDR3 reads TGTGCCAGCAGTACCGGGACAGGGGACTCCTATGGCTACACCTTC. As protein: CASSTGTGDSYGYTF. V usage is TRBV6-6 and J usage is TRBJ1-2, with TRBD1 matching over 10 bases. Germline values: CDR1 MNHNY, CDR2 SVGAGI (reference sequence). Germline trimming cut 5 bases from V and 4 bases from J; bases unmatched to any gene: 7. The CDR3 consists of 15 residues.

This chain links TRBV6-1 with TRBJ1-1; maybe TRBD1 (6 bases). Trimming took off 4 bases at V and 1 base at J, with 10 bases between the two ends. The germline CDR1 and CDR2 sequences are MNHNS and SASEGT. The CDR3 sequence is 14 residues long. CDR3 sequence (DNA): TGTGCCAGCAGTGTCCGGGACAAGAACACTGAAGCTTTCTTT. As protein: CASSVRDKNTEAFF.

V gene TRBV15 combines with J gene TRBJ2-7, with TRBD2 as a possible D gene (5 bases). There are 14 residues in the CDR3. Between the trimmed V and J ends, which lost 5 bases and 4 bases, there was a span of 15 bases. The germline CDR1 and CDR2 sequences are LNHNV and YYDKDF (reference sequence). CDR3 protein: CATSDKRGIYEQYF. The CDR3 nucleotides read TGTGCCACCAGCGATAAGAGAGGGATTTACGAGCAGTACTTC.

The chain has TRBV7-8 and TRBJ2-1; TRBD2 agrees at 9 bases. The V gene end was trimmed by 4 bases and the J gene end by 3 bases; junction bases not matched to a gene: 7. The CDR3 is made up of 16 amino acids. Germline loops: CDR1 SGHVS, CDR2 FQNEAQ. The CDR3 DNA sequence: TGTGCCAGCAGCTCCCGGACTAGCGCAATCTACAATGAGCAGTTCTTC. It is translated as CASSSRTSAIYNEQFF.

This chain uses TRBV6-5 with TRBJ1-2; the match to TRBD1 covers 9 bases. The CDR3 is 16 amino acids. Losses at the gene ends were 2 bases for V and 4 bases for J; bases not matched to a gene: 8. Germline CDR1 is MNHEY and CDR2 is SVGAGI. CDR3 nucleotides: TGTGCCAGCAGTTACGGTCACAGGGGGCTGAGCTATGGCTACACCTTC. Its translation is CASSYGHRGLSYGYTF.

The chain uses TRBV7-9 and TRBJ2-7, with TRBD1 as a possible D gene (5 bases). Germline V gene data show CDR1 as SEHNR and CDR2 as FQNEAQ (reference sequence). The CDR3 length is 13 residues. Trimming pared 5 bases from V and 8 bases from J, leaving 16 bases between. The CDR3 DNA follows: TGTGCCAGCAGCATATCAGGGTCTCTCAAGCAGTACTTC. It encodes CASSISGSLKQYF.

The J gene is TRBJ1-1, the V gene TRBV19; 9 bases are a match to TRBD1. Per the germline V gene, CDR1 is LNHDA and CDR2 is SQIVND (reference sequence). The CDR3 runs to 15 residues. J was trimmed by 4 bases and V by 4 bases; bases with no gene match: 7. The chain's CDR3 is CASSNTGTGLTEAFF. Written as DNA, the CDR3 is TGTGCCAGTAGTAACACCGGGACAGGGCTCACTGAAGCTTTCTTT.

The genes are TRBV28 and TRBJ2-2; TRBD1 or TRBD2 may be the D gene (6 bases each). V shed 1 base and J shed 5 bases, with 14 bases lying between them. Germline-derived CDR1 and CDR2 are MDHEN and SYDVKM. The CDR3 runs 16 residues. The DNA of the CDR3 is TGTGCCAGCAGTTTATTTCCGGGGGCAGGTACCGGGGAGCTGTTTTTT. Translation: CASSLFPGAGTGELFF.

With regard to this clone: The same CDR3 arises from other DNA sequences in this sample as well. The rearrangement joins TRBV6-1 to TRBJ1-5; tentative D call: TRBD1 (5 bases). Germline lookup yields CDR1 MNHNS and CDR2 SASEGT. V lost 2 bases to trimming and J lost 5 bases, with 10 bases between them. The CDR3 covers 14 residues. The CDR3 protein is CASSEIGGDQPQHF. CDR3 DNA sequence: TGTGCCAGCAGTGAAATTGGGGGGGATCAGCCCCAGCATTTT.

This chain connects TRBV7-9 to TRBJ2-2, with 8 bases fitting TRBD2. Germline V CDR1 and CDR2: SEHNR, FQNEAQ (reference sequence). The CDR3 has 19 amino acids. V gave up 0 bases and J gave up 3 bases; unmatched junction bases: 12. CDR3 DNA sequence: TGTGCCAGCAGCTTAGCGCTCGGTAGCGGGATCTTATACACCGGGGAGCTGTTTTTT. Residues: CASSLALGSGILYTGELFF.

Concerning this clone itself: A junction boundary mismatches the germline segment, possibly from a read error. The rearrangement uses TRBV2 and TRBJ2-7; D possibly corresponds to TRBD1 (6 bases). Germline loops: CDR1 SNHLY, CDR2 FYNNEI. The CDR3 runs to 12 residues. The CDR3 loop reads CASRDRSWEQYF. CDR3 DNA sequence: TGTGCCAGCCGTGACAGGTCGTGGGAGCAGTACTTC.

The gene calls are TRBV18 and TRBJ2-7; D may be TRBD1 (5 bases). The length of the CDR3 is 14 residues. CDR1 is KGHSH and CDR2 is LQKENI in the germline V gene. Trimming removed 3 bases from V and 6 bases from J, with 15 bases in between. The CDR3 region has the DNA TGTGCCAGCTCACCGCAGGGAAGTTTACGCGAGCAGTACTTC. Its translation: CASSPQGSLREQYF.

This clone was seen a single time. The CDR3 nucleotides are TGTGCCAGCTCCCAAGAGATCCCTGACAGGATGCTCCGGGGGGTGCTGTTTTTT. Translation: CASSQEIPDRMLRGVLFF. This rearrangement joins TRBV18 to TRBJ1-4; D is possibly TRBD1 (6 bases). The CDR3 loop spans 18 amino acids. Deletions cut 6 bases from V and 14 bases from J, with 34 bases between. CDR1 is KGHSH, CDR2 LQKENI, per germline.

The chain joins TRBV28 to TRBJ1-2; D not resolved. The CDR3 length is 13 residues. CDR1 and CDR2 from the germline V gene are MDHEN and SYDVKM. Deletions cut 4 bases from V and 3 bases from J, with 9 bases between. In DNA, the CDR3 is TGTGCCAGCAGTTCCTCGGGCTACTATGGCTACACCTTC. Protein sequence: CASSSSGYYGYTF.